Listed below are T cell receptor beta chains from one sample, sequenced in a study of blood T cell repertoires in COVID-19. The table came from immunoSEQ multiplex PCR; TCRdb's copy has only in-frame clones and leaves some out. The sample includes over 30,000 clones, 81% seen only once; the top ten take roughly 29%. Sequenced: peripheral blood. These receptors were taken from an elderly man with active or convalescent COVID-19. The CDR3 runs from the conserved cysteine through the conserved F or W. Each record gives: V gene, D gene, J gene, clone size, CDR3 protein, CDR3 DNA. A D gene is named only where the DNA matches it firmly. The size entry is marked missing in some rows and otherwise reads once, few, many or a size class.

TRBV6-5	TRBD1	TRBJ2-7	.	CASTSDRGAYEQYF	TGTGCCAGCACCTCGGACAGGGGAGCCTACGAGCAGTACTTC
TRBV5-1	TRBD2	TRBJ2-3	.	CASSSLPGLGTDTQYF	TGCGCCAGCAGCTCCCTCCCGGGACTAGGAACAGATACGCAGTATTTT
TRBV3-1/TRBV3-2	.	TRBJ1-4	.	CASSQEGWPKREKLFF	TGTGCCAGCAGCCAAGAAGGTTGGCCCAAGCGCGAAAAACTGTTTTTT
TRBV4-3	TRBD2	TRBJ2-3	.	CASSLAGRDTDTQYF	TGCGCCAGCAGCCTGGCGGGGAGGGACACAGATACGCAGTATTTT
TRBV7-3	TRBD1	TRBJ1-2	.	CASSLTRTGSDGGYTF	TGTGCCAGCAGCTTAACGCGGACAGGAAGCGACGGTGGCTACACCTTC
TRBV5-1	.	TRBJ1-2	.	CASSRSAGALNYGYTF	TGCGCCAGCAGCAGGTCGGCAGGGGCCCTTAACTATGGCTACACCTTC
TRBV13	TRBD2	TRBJ2-5	.	CASSLVNAGGPGETQYF	TGTGCCAGCAGCTTAGTTAACGCGGGGGGGCCGGGGGAGACCCAGTACTTC
TRBV7-8	TRBD1	TRBJ1-3	few	CASSARTGKGGNTIYF	TGTGCCAGCAGCGCCAGGACAGGGAAGGGTGGAAACACCATATATTTT
TRBV7-8	TRBD1	TRBJ1-2	.	CASSLVDRGRSRDGYTF	TGTGCCAGCAGCTTAGTGGACAGGGGGCGATCCCGCGATGGCTACACCTTC
TRBV24-1	TRBD2	TRBJ2-3	.	CATRAGGAVGADTQYF	TGTGCCACCAGGGCGGGGGGCGCGGTAGGGGCAGATACGCAGTATTTT
TRBV5-4	TRBD2	TRBJ2-1	few	CASSRPGRGGYNEQFF	TGTGCCAGCAGCCGCCCCGGGAGGGGGGGTTACAATGAGCAGTTCTTC
TRBV6-5	.	TRBJ2-3	.	CASSDSPRSDTQYF	TGTGCCAGCAGTGACTCCCCTCGGTCAGATACGCAGTATTTT
TRBV7-2	.	TRBJ1-5	.	CASSNTGWNNQPQHF	TGTGCCAGCAGTAATACAGGGTGGAACAATCAGCCCCAGCATTTT
TRBV11-2	.	TRBJ2-7	.	CASAPQDLISYEQYF	TGTGCCAGCGCCCCCCAGGACTTGATCAGCTACGAGCAGTACTTC
TRBV4-3	TRBD2	TRBJ2-5	once	CASSPTGLREETQYF	TGCGCCAGCAGCCCGACGGGACTACGAGAAGAGACCCAGTACTTC
TRBV5-1	.	TRBJ2-7	.	CASSLGPQREQYF	TGCGCCAGCAGCTTGGGACCGCAGCGGGAGCAGTACTTC
TRBV6-6	.	TRBJ2-1	few	CASSYSLAVNEQFF	TGTGCCAGCAGTTACTCGTTAGCGGTCAATGAGCAGTTCTTC
TRBV19	TRBD1	TRBJ1-6	once	CASSKPGTAYNSPLHF	TGTGCCAGTAGTAAACCGGGGACAGCCTATAATTCACCCCTCCACTTT
TRBV30	.	TRBJ2-5	.	CAWSVVGGAQETQYF	TGTGCCTGGAGTGTTGTCGGCGGGGCCCAAGAGACCCAGTACTTC
TRBV19	.	TRBJ1-5	.	CASTTVSNQPQHF	TGTGCCAGTACCACAGTTAGCAATCAGCCCCAGCATTTT
TRBV5-1	TRBD2	TRBJ2-5	.	CASSSTSGGQETQYF	TGCGCCAGCAGCTCGACTAGCGGGGGCCAAGAGACCCAGTACTTC
TRBV5-1	TRBD1	TRBJ2-2	.	CASSLAGQGYTGELFF	TGCGCCAGCAGCTTGGCGGGACAGGGCTACACCGGGGAGCTGTTTTTT
TRBV18	TRBD2	TRBJ2-1	once	CASSPPLREVNEQFF	TGTGCCAGCTCACCACCTCTGCGGGAGGTCAATGAGCAGTTCTTC
TRBV27	TRBD2	TRBJ2-7	.	CASSASGRPSYEQYF	TGTGCCAGCAGCGCAAGCGGGAGGCCCTCCTACGAGCAGTACTTC
TRBV7-9	TRBD1	TRBJ1-4	.	CASSSYRGTNEKLFF	TGTGCCAGCAGTTCATACAGGGGCACTAATGAAAAACTGTTTTTT
TRBV7-9	.	TRBJ1-5	.	CASSLNSDQPQHF	TGTGCCAGCAGCTTAAATTCTGATCAGCCCCAGCATTTT
TRBV7-3	.	TRBJ1-2	.	CASSLEAGRGYTF	TGTGCCAGCAGCTTAGAGGCCGGTCGGGGCTACACCTTC
TRBV19	TRBD1	TRBJ2-3	.	CASSRATGTGILLNSF	TGTGCCAGTAGTAGGGCCACCGGGACAGGGATTCTCCTAAACAGTTTT
TRBV6-6	TRBD2	TRBJ2-5	.	CASSYSGGLPETQYF	TGTGCCAGCAGTTACAGCGGGGGCCTCCCGGAGACCCAGTACTTC
TRBV3-1/TRBV3-2	TRBD2	TRBJ2-3	.	CASSQGPGLAVYF	TGTGCCAGCAGCCAAGGCCCGGGACTAGCGGTGTATTTT
TRBV6-1	.	TRBJ1-1	few	CASSDPARLTEAFF	TGTGCCAGCAGTGATCCGGCGAGGTTGACTGAAGCTTTCTTT
TRBV18	TRBD2	TRBJ2-1	.	CASSPRTSGADNEQFF	TGTGCCAGCTCACCTAGGACTAGCGGGGCGGATAATGAGCAGTTCTTC
TRBV19	.	TRBJ1-1	.	CASSIVPRGRDTEAFF	TGTGCCAGTAGTATAGTCCCCAGGGGTCGAGACACTGAAGCTTTCTTT
TRBV7-6	.	TRBJ2-3	.	CASSRLLIPGTDTQYF	TGTGCCAGCAGCCGACTCTTAATTCCCGGCACAGATACGCAGTATTTT
TRBV25-1	.	TRBJ1-6	.	CASSDRFNSPLHF	TGTGCCAGCAGTGACAGGTTTAATTCACCCCTCCACTTT
TRBV6-2/TRBV6-3	TRBD1	TRBJ2-7	few	CASTPLGGAYEQYF	TGTGCCAGCACCCCCTTAGGGGGCGCGTACGAGCAGTACTTC
TRBV5-1	.	TRBJ2-5	.	CASSLDSAYQETQYF	TGCGCCAGCAGCTTGGACTCCGCCTACCAAGAGACCCAGTACTTC
TRBV27	TRBD1	TRBJ1-1	.	CASSLSRGDTEAFF	TGTGCCAGCAGTTTGTCCAGGGGGGACACTGAAGCTTTCTTT
TRBV7-8	.	TRBJ1-5	.	CANSFGRGSQPQHF	TGTGCCAACAGCTTTGGTAGGGGCAGTCAGCCCCAGCATTTT